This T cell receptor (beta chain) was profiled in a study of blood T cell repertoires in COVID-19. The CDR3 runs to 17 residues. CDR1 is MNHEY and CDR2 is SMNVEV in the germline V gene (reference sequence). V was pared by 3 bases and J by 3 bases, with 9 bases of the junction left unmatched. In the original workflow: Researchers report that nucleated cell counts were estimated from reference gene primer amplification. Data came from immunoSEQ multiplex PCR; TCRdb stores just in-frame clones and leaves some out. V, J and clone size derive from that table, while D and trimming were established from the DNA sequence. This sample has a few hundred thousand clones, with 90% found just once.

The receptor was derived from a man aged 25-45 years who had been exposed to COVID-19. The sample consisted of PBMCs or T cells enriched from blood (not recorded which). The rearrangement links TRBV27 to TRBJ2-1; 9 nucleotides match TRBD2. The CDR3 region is CASSLPRAGGRYNEQFF. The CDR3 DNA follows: TGTGCCAGCAGTTTGCCTCGGGCGGGGGGGCGCTACAATGAGCAGTTCTTC.